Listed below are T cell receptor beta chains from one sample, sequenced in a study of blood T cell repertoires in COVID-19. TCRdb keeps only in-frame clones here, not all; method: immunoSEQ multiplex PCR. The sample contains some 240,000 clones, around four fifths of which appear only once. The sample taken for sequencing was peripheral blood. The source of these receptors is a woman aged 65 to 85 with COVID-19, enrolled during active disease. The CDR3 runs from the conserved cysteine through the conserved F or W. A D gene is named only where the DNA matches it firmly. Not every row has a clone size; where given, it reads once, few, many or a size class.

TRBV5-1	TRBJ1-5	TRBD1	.	CASRQGDNQPQHF	TGCGCCAGTAGACAGGGGGACAATCAGCCCCAGCATTTT
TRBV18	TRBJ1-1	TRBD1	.	CASSSLQGPGTEAFF	TGTGCCAGCTCATCCCTACAGGGGCCAGGCACTGAAGCTTTCTTT
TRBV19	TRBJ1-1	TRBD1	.	CASSSLSTGEATEAFF	TGTGCCAGTAGTTCACTTTCGACAGGGGAAGCCACTGAAGCTTTCTTT
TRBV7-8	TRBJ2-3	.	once	CASSLSSVSVSVQYF	TGTGCCAGCAGCCTCTCGTCAGTGTCTGTAAGTGTGCAGTATTTT
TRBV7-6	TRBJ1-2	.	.	CASSYLGRGYGYTF	TGTGCCAGCAGCTACCTAGGACGGGGGTATGGCTACACCTTC
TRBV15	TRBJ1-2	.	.	CATSFREGSYGYTF	TGTGCCACCAGCTTCCGTGAAGGGAGCTATGGCTACACCTTC
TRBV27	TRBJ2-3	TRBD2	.	CASTLTLGGTDTQYF	TGTGCCAGCACTCTCACACTGGGAGGGACAGATACGCAGTATTTT
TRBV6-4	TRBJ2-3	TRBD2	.	CASSQLLAVPSTDTQYF	TGTGCCAGCAGTCAACTACTAGCGGTTCCTAGCACAGATACGCAGTATTTT
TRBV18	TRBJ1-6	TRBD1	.	CASSPRDRDSPLHF	TGTGCCAGCTCGCCTCGGGACAGAGATTCACCCCTCCACTTT
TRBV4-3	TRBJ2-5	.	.	CASSQDQGETQYF	TGCGCCAGCAGCCAAGACCAGGGGGAGACCCAGTACTTC
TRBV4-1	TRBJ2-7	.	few	CASSPGSSGGEQYF	TGCGCCAGCAGCCCTGGAAGTTCGGGTGGCGAGCAGTACTTC
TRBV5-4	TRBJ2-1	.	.	CASSLGGTGNNEQFF	TGTGCCAGCAGCTTGGGAGGGACTGGTAACAATGAGCAGTTCTTC
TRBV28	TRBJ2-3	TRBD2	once	CASSPFRREKGTDTQYF	TGTGCCAGCAGTCCTTTTCGGCGGGAGAAGGGCACAGATACGCAGTATTTT
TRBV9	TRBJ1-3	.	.	CASSPGAGVSGNTIYF	TGTGCCAGCAGCCCCGGTGCCGGGGTCTCTGGAAACACCATATATTTT
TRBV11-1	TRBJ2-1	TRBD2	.	CASSQGTSGSWSEQFF	TGTGCCAGCAGCCAAGGGACTAGCGGGAGTTGGTCGGAGCAGTTCTTC
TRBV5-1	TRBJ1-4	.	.	CASSFGLTNEKLFF	TGCGCCAGCAGCTTCGGGTTGACTAATGAAAAACTGTTTTTT
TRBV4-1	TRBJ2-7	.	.	CASSQGQGSPYEQYF	TGCGCCAGCAGCCAAGGTCAGGGCTCCCCCTACGAGCAGTACTTC